A single sample gave rise to the 23 T cell receptor beta chains below, sequenced in a study of cytomegalovirus exposure and HLA in healthy donors. Primers for the PCR totalled 60 Vbeta and 13 Jbeta. The protocol was immunoSEQ multiplex PCR, while the TCRdb copy is restricted to in-frame clones and leaves out a portion. The table records over 45,000 clones, approximately 85% of them present only once. Sequencing used PBMCs. The receptors here all came from a boy aged 10-17 years in good health and CMV-seropositive.

The chain joins TRBV7-2 to TRBJ1-1; 10 nucleotides agree with TRBD1. With 3 bases clipped from V and 1 base from J, the junction kept 2 bases outside the gene matches. From germline, CDR1 is SGHTA and CDR2 FQGNSA. The CDR3 consists of 15 residues. CDR3 protein: CASSFRTGGNTEAFF. As DNA, the CDR3 is TGTGCCAGCAGCTTCCGGACAGGGGGGAACACTGAAGCTTTCTTT.

This clone was seen more than once but under ten times. This sequence joins TRBV27 and TRBJ2-7, with D perhaps matching TRBD1 (5 bases). Trimming removed 6 bases from V and 6 bases from J, with 9 bases in between. Germline V lookup: CDR1 MNHEY, CDR2 SMNVEV (reference sequence). The CDR3 totals 11 residues. The chain's CDR3 is CASSVGPEQYF. The CDR3 nucleotides are TGTGCCAGCAGCGTGGGGCCCGAGCAGTACTTC.

The chain combines TRBV10-1 with TRBJ2-2; 11 positions match TRBD2. V shed 8 bases and J 6 bases; nucleotides not matched to a gene: 8. Germline CDR1 is WNHNN and CDR2 is SYGVQD (reference sequence). There are 15 residues in the CDR3. CDR3 loop: CASSTSGVRAGELFF. The CDR3, as DNA: TGCGCCAGCTCGACTAGCGGGGTTCGGGCCGGGGAGCTGTTTTTT.

J is TRBJ2-5 and V is TRBV2; D is undetermined. The better agreement between TRBJ2-7 and the DNA end casts doubt on the J call. Germline assignment: CDR1 SNHLY and CDR2 FYNNEI. CDR3 length equals 11 residues. As DNA, the CDR3 is TGTGCCAGCAGTGATTTTTACGAGCAGTACTTC. Its translation is CASSDFYEQYF.

This clone was counted between two and nine times. V is TRBV6-1 and J is TRBJ1-2, with D perhaps matching TRBD1 (5 bases). V was pared by 7 bases and J by 6 bases, with 9 bases between. The CDR3 contains 11 residues. Germline-derived CDR1 and CDR2 are MNHNS and SASEGT. The CDR3 here is CASTGLDGYTF. The CDR3 DNA is TGTGCCAGCACGGGACTTGATGGCTACACCTTC.

This chain connects TRBV6-5 to TRBJ1-5; D is unclear. V lost 4 bases to trimming and J lost 2 bases, with 12 bases between them. The germline V gene has CDR1 MNHEY and CDR2 SVGAGI. The CDR3 runs 15 residues. The CDR3 protein is CASSSGGKGNQPQHF. The DNA for the CDR3 is TGTGCCAGCAGTTCCGGAGGAAAGGGCAATCAGCCCCAGCATTTT.

The chain couples TRBV27 to TRBJ1-1, with D tentatively TRBD1 (6 bases). The ends were cut back, 3 bases at V and 2 bases at J, with 10 bases in the middle. Germline CDR1 is MNHEY and CDR2 is SMNVEV (reference sequence). The CDR3 contains 14 residues. The CDR3 DNA reads TGTGCCAGCAGTTTGGGGGGGCCAAACACTGAAGCTTTCTTT. It is translated as CASSLGGPNTEAFF.

Concerning this clone itself: Sequence at one end of the junction differs from germline and may be a read error. This chain joins TRBV10-2 and TRBJ1-2, with 7 bases aligning to TRBD1. The CDR3 has 13 amino acids. CDR1 and CDR2 (germline): WSHSY, SAAADI. The CDR3 nucleotides are TGCGCCAGCAGTGACTTTGACAGGGTCCCTAGGGGCTTC. This encodes CASSDFDRVPRGF.

This chain uses TRBV11-3 with TRBJ2-1; 7 nucleotides line up with TRBD1. The CDR3 is made up of 15 amino acids. From germline, CDR1 is SGHNT and CDR2 YENEEA. V was pared by 5 bases and J by 5 bases, with 9 bases of the junction left unmatched. In nucleotides, the CDR3 is TGTGCCAGCAGCCTCGAACAGGGGTTGCACAATGAGCAGTTCTTC. Its protein is CASSLEQGLHNEQFF.

V usage is TRBV13 and J usage is TRBJ2-5; 9 bases are shared with TRBD2. The J call is in doubt because the DNA end fits TRBJ2-7 better. The CDR3 length is 18 residues. Per germline, CDR1 PRHDT and CDR2 FYEKMQ (reference sequence). The CDR3 DNA follows: TGTGCCAGCAGCTTAGGGGGGGTAGCGGGGGTGCGAGTCGGCGAGCAGTACTTC. It is translated as CASSLGGVAGVRVGEQYF.

The CDR3 region is CASSLGLADNEQFF. CDR3 coding DNA: TGTGCCAGCAGCTTGGGACTAGCGGACAATGAGCAGTTCTTC. The V call is TRBV11-3, the J call TRBJ2-1; 11 bases agree with TRBD2. From germline, CDR1 is SGHNT and CDR2 YENEEA. The length of the CDR3 is 14 residues. The J segment lost 5 bases and the V segment lost 3 bases, leaving 0 bases of the junction unmatched.

For the CDR3, the DNA is TGTGCCAGCAGCCCGGGGGGGAGCTCCTACGAGCAGTACTTC. It encodes CASSPGGSSYEQYF. The J gene is TRBJ2-7, the V gene TRBV5-6; the match to TRBD2 covers 8 bases. Looked up from germline, CDR1 is SGHDT and CDR2 is YYEEEE. The CDR3 is made up of 14 amino acids. J was trimmed by 0 bases and V by 4 bases; bases with no gene match: 3.

This clone showed up just a few times. Different DNA sequences within this sample yield the same CDR3. The chain links TRBV27 to TRBJ1-1; no clear D gene. Germline V gives CDR1 MNHEY, CDR2 SMNVEV (reference sequence). The CDR3 is 13 amino acids. Deletions cut 3 bases from V and 4 bases from J, with 9 bases between. CDR3 amino acids: CASSLGSGTEAFF. CDR3 bases: TGTGCCAGCAGTTTGGGCAGTGGCACTGAAGCTTTCTTT.

CDR3: CASSARFTTGANVLTF. As DNA, the CDR3 is TGTGCCAGCAGCGCTAGATTTACCACTGGGGCCAACGTCCTGACTTTC. This chain joins TRBV9 and TRBJ2-6, with D hard to call. Germline V CDR1 and CDR2: SGDLS, YYNGEE. The CDR3 runs to 16 residues. V shed 3 bases and J shed 2 bases, with 12 bases lying between them.

This clone was observed once. This chain joins TRBV5-1 and TRBJ2-2; D remains ambiguous. The CDR3 spans 13 residues. Per germline, CDR1 SGHRS and CDR2 YFSETQ. Trimming removed 0 bases from V and 8 bases from J, with 8 bases in between. CDR3 protein: CASSLGLQGELFF. The CDR3 DNA sequence: TGCGCCAGCAGCTTGGGTCTACAGGGGGAGCTGTTTTTT. Complete variable domain (other parts from reference TRBV5-1 and TRBJ2-2): KAGVTQTPRYLIKTRGQQVTLSCSPISGHRSVSWYQQTPGQGLQFLFEYFSETQRNKGNFPGRFSGRQFSNSRSEMNVSTLELGDSALYLCASSLGLQGELFFGEGSRLTVL.

The chain links TRBV12-5 to TRBJ1-3; D is undetermined. Germline V gene data show CDR1 as LGHNT and CDR2 as FRNRAP. The ends were cut back, 0 bases at V and 10 bases at J, with 4 bases in the middle. The CDR3 is made up of 11 amino acids. The CDR3 reads CASGLVRTIYF. CDR3 DNA sequence: TGTGCTAGTGGTTTGGTCCGGACCATATATTTT.

The chain uses TRBV6-6 and TRBJ1-1; TRBD1 matches 10 bases. This CDR3 is 15 amino acids long. V lost 8 bases to trimming and J lost 1 base; unmatched junction nucleotides: 7. CDR1 is MNHNY and CDR2 is SVGAGI in the germline V gene (reference sequence). The CDR3 loop is CASAGTGAQNTEAFF. The DNA for the CDR3 is TGTGCCAGCGCCGGGACAGGGGCCCAGAACACTGAAGCTTTCTTT.

The sample holds a few counts of this clone. The V and J genes are TRBV16 and TRBJ1-2; D not resolved. Germline CDR1 and CDR2: KGHSY and FQNENV. The V end was cut by 0 bases, the J end by 1 base, with 3 bases between. The CDR3 contains 13 residues. CDR3 loop: CASSQSFNYGYTF. The CDR3 DNA sequence: TGTGCCAGCAGCCAATCCTTTAACTATGGCTACACCTTC.

The chain joins TRBV9 to TRBJ2-5, with D possibly being TRBD2 (7 bases). The DNA end is a closer match to TRBJ2-7, so the J assignment may be wrong. CDR1 is SGDLS, CDR2 YYNGEE, per germline. This CDR3 spans 14 amino acids. The CDR3 region is CASSVRGAFDEQYF. The CDR3 region has the DNA TGTGCCAGCAGCGTACGGGGGGCGTTCGACGAGCAGTACTTC.

The chain links TRBV9 to TRBJ1-3; a weak D match, TRBD1 (5 bases). This CDR3 comprises 14 residues. Germline values: CDR1 SGDLS, CDR2 YYNGEE. V lost 3 bases and J lost 4, with 11 bases in between. The DNA of the CDR3 is TGTGCCAGCAGCGCAAGGGGTTCCGGAAACACCATATATTTT. It translates to CASSARGSGNTIYF.

This clone appeared a few times. The V gene is TRBV4-2, the J gene TRBJ1-1; D is ambiguous. The CDR3 length is 15 residues. Between the trimmed V and J ends, which lost 0 bases and 3 bases, there was a span of 11 bases. Germline CDR1 reads LGHNA; CDR2 reads YNFKEQ. CDR3 DNA sequence: TGTGCCAGCAGCCAAGATCATCGTGGAGACACTGAAGCTTTCTTT. The encoded protein is CASSQDHRGDTEAFF.

A remark on this clone: At one of its ends the junction is not consistent with the germline gene, which may arise from a read error. This chain links TRBV2 with TRBJ1-2; D not resolved. CDR1 and CDR2 from the germline V gene are SNHLY and FYNNEI. There are 13 residues in the CDR3. CDR3 in amino acids: CASTRRELYGYAF. CDR3 nucleotides: TGTGCCAGCACCCGACGGGAGCTCTATGGCTACGCCTTC.

This chain connects TRBV11-2 to TRBJ2-5; possible D gene TRBD1, 5 bases. CDR3 length equals 14 residues. Germline V gene lookup returns CDR1 SGHAT and CDR2 FQNNGV. Trimming took off 2 bases at V and 2 bases at J, with 9 bases between the two ends. The CDR3 DNA follows: TGTGCCAGCAGCTTATTATCAGGGCAAGAGACCCAGTACTTC. As protein: CASSLLSGQETQYF.